These 3 T cell receptor beta chains were all obtained from the same sample, sequenced in a study of T-cell reconstitution after alpha-beta-depleted transplantation in children. The library targeted TCRbeta and was prepared with unique molecular identifiers. TCRdb independently ran MiXCR on the PCR reads; one entry per CDR3 protein. The repertoire holds about a million distinct CDR3 sequences, with about 29% as singletons. The sequences come from PBMCs, mostly from graft donor cells, collected 360 days after TCRalphabeta/CD19-depleted stem cell transplant. The source is a boy in the first two years of life who had a stem cell transplant for SCID, so the T cells may come from the graft donor.

This clonotype was seen ten or more times. The chain has TRBV4-3 and TRBJ1-1; D is perhaps TRBD1 (6 bases). Deletions cut 0 bases from V and 5 bases from J, with 10 bases between. Germline V gives CDR1 LGHNA, CDR2 YSLEER. This CDR3 contains 14 residues. CDR3 residues: CASSQDRGRTEAFF. CDR3 in DNA: TGCGCCAGCAGCCAAGATCGGGGGCGTACTGAAGCTTTCTTT.

This clonotype turned up a few times. The chain employs TRBV7-2 and TRBJ2-1; D not resolved. In germline, CDR1 is SGHTA, CDR2 FQGNSA. Trimming removed 0 bases from V and 12 bases from J, with 12 bases in between. This CDR3 comprises 13 residues. Here the CDR3 reads CASSLADKFGQFF. The CDR3 coding sequence is TGTGCCAGCAGCTTAGCAGACAAGTTTGGGCAGTTCTTC. The whole variable domain, remainder taken from reference TRBV7-2 and TRBJ2-1, is GAGVSQSPSNKVTEKGKDVELRCDPISGHTALYWYRQSLGQGLEFLIYFQGNSAPDKSGLPSDRFSAERTGGSVSTLTIQRTQQEDSAVYLCASSLADKFGQFFGPGTRLTVL.

This clonotype was observed once. This sequence joins TRBV2 and TRBJ2-7, with 7 positions matching TRBD1. The V gene end was trimmed by 0 bases and the J gene end by 4 bases; junction bases not matched to a gene: 12. Germline V gene sequence: CDR1 SNHLY, CDR2 FYNNEI. The CDR3 spans 17 residues. The DNA for the CDR3 is TGTGCCAGCAGTGAAGCTTTCCTCCGGGACAGAGCGTACGAGCAGTACTTC. Amino acid sequence: CASSEAFLRDRAYEQYF.